This T cell receptor beta chain was sequenced for a study of PD-1 blockade in classical Hodgkin lymphoma. About the research overall: Nivolumab was administered to patients intravenously at 3 mg/kg every 2 weeks. Broader study findings: A significant rise in TCR diversity by C4D1 was seen for CD4+ but not CD8+ cells. Reports indicated that newly diagnosed patients had lower baseline TCR diversity than healthy donors did.

The CDR3 sequence is 14 residues long. Germline CDR1 and CDR2: SGHNT and YYREEE (reference sequence). The ends were cut back, 4 bases at V and 0 bases at J, with 7 bases in the middle. In the case of this clone: Its target is unknown.

Generated by immunoSEQ multiplex PCR, the TCRdb table keeps only in-frame clones and is missing some. The table includes tens of thousands of clones, approximately 90% detected once. Time point meaning: cycle 4 day 1 (C4D1), after 6 weeks of nivolumab. Exposure to brentuximab vedotin varied, and each patient had relapsed following autologous stem cell transplantation. Thawed PBMCs underwent magnetic negative selection to yield purified CD4+ T cells. The TCR comes from a human donor with classical Hodgkin lymphoma. The source material was CD4+ T cells from blood, sampled before the fourth cycle of nivolumab. This chain uses TRBV5-4 with TRBJ1-4; D not certain. As DNA, the CDR3 is TGTGCCAGCAGCCGACAATCAACTAATGAAAAACTGTTTTTT. Translated: CASSRQSTNEKLFF.